This note documents a single T cell receptor beta chain sequence. Its antigen is still unknown. No much larger clonotype is one base removed from it; base qualities were not supplied. Library preparation used the immunoSEQ multiplex PCR assay. The study's own analysis went as follows. A statistical classification framework was built for diagnosing cytomegalovirus status from the catalog of TCR beta chain sequences. TCRdb carries this immuneACCESS record with in-frame sequences only. Its versions omit some clonotypes, under half of them owing to an unresolved V gene in the studies checked, with the rest unexplained. Clone size and V and J calls were adopted from that table, with D and trimming inferred from the DNA. The table for this sample lists 90,000 to 120,000 clones; around 82% of them were counted only once. 3% to 3.5% of the sample belongs to the ten largest clones. The record originates from a study of cytomegalovirus exposure and HLA in healthy donors (dated by TCRdb to 2016 to 2017). Regarding the study in general: The 666 repertoires of the first cohort and the roughly 120 validation repertoires were produced on the same platform, according to a later analysis. To predict cytomegalovirus infection status, the study brought together high-throughput TCR immunosequencing, statistical association of individual TCRs with disease status, and machine learning. A separate validation cohort of roughly 120 different subjects was used in addition to the roughly 640-subject first cohort. The study aimed to test whether cataloging public T cell receptors could reveal signatures of past pathogen exposure.

The donors belonged to the validation cohort of approximately 130 subjects, which was separate from the approximately 700-subject first cohort. Overall results and qualifications from the work: The study listed 164 TCR beta chains as associated with cytomegalovirus. Subsequent analysis determined that TCRs grouped into clusters in the first cohort also showed a tendency toward co-occurrence across the 120 validation repertoires, and roughly 94% of cluster scores exceeded 0. A few of the identified cytomegalovirus-associated TCR beta chains were confirmed in vitro to be specific for cytomegalovirus antigens. Across donors, most TCR sequences were observed very rarely, whereas some public TCRs were present in many individuals. The authors suggested that the approach could potentially be extended to other disease states and immunological phenotypes. In both the original and validation cohorts, the classifier was reported to diagnose cytomegalovirus status with high specificity and sensitivity. A later analysis had no HLA typing for the validation cohort, so co-occurrence there was scored across all 110 or so repertoires.

Based on the germline V gene, the CDR1 and CDR2 sequences are SGHRS and YFSETQ. From the cysteine up to the phenylalanine, the CDR3 has a length of 14 residues. Just CDR3 DNA is preserved here, 42 bases in frame from base 1. The junction shows trimming of 3 bases on V and 3 bases on J, and the gene matches do not reach 5 bases of it. Material: PBMCs. Recombination linked TRBV5-1 to TRBJ1-2, with 7 central nucleotides matching TRBD1. The source of this sequence is a woman aged 18-29 years in good health and CMV-seronegative. The DNA reads as follows: TGCGCCAGCAGCTCAGGGACAGCCTACTATGGCTACACCTTC. The resulting protein is CASSSGTAYYGYTF.